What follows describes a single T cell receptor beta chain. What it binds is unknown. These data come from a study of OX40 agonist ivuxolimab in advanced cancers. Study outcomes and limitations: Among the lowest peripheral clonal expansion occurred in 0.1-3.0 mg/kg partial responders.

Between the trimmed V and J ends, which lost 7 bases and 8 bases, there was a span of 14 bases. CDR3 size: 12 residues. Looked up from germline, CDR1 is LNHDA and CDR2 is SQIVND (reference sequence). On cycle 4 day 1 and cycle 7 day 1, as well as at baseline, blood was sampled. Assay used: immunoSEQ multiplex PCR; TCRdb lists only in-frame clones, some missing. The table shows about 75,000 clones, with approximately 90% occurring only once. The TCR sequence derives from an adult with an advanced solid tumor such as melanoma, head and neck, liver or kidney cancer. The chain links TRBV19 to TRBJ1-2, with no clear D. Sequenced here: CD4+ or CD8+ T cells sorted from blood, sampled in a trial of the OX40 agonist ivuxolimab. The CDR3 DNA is TGTGCCAGTATGTCTAGCCTGAGGGGCTACACCTTC. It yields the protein CASMSSLRGYTF.